The 25 T cell receptor beta chains reported below all come from one sample, sequenced in a study of read filtering for tumor transcriptome and immune sequencing. The library was built from around 0.4 ug RNA with molecular barcoded adaptors for alpha/delta and beta/gamma chains. Each CDR3 protein is one row after TCRdb ran MiXCR on the reads. The table has about 45,000 distinct CDR3 sequences, approximately 19% seen once. The sequenced sample was a population of CD138-negative cells sorted from bone marrow. The receptors were gathered from a donor at least 40 years old with multiple myeloma.

V and J are TRBV5-1 and TRBJ2-3; 8 bases fit TRBD2. This CDR3 comprises 16 residues. V trimming: 3 bases; J trimming: 0 bases; junction bases outside the gene matches: 6. The germline V gene encodes CDR1 SGHRS and CDR2 YFSETQ. DNA for the CDR3: TGCGCCAGCAGCTCCGGGGGGGGATCTAGCACAGATACGCAGTATTTT. Protein sequence: CASSSGGGSSTDTQYF.

This clonotype was recorded many times. The rearrangement uses TRBV25-1 and TRBJ2-1; TRBD2 aligns across 10 bases. With V trimmed by 6 bases and J by 9 bases, 8 bases remained unmatched. Per germline, CDR1 MGHDK and CDR2 SYGVNS. This CDR3 is built from 14 residues. The CDR3 nucleotides are TGTGCCAGCAGCGCTAGCGGGAGTAAAAGTGAGCAGTTCTTC. The encoded protein is CASSASGSKSEQFF.

This clonotype was seen at least ten times. The V gene is TRBV3-1, the J gene TRBJ1-1, with unresolved D. The CDR3 sequence is 13 residues long. V was shortened by 3 bases and J by 4 bases, with 9 bases between the two germline ends. Germline CDR1 LGHDT, CDR2 YNNKEL (reference sequence). CDR3 bases: TGTGCCAGCAGCCAGCGGGGAGGCACTGAAGCTTTCTTT. Translating it yields CASSQRGGTEAFF. The full variable domain, rest sourced from reference TRBV3-1 and TRBJ1-1, is DTAVSQTPKYLVTQMGNDKSIKCEQNLGHDTMYWYKQDSKKFLKIMFSYNNKELIINETVPNRFSPKSPDKAHLNLHINSLELGDSAVYFCASSQRGGTEAFFGQGTRLTVV.

This clonotype was found many times. The chain carries TRBV11-1 and TRBJ1-1; D is unclear. The CDR3 runs to 13 residues. The ends were cut back, 0 bases at V and 6 bases at J, with 8 bases in the middle. The germline V gene has CDR1 SGHAT and CDR2 FQDESV (reference sequence). Written as DNA, the CDR3 is TGTGCCAGCAGCTTAGCGAAGAAGCCTGAAGCTTTCTTT. The encoded protein is CASSLAKKPEAFF.

In its sample, this clonotype was seen a few times. The CDR3 region has the DNA TGTGCCAGCAGCCAAGGCGGACAGGCGAATCAGCCCCAGCATTTT. Protein: CASSQGGQANQPQHF. The chain is built from TRBV3-1 and TRBJ1-5, with TRBD1 matching over 7 bases. CDR1 and CDR2 (germline): LGHDT, YNNKEL (reference sequence). The CDR3 has 15 residues. The V segment lost 1 base and the J segment 4 bases; nucleotides outside the gene matches: 4.

This clonotype was counted between two and nine times. This sequence joins TRBV6-6 and TRBJ2-1; 7 nucleotides line up with TRBD2. J lost 6 bases, V lost 6 bases, and 5 bases had no gene match. Germline loops: CDR1 MNHNY, CDR2 SVGAGI (reference sequence). This CDR3 spans 13 amino acids. This CDR3 is CASRLADINEQFF. CDR3 in DNA: TGTGCCAGCAGGCTAGCGGATATCAATGAGCAGTTCTTC.

In the case of this clonotype: It may be a read error: a sequence one base away is much more abundant. The chain couples TRBV5-1 to TRBJ2-7; possible D gene TRBD2, 6 bases. The CDR3 extends over 13 amino acids. V lost 3 bases to trimming and J lost 6 bases, with 13 bases between them. Germline CDR1 reads SGHRS; CDR2 reads YFSETQ. The CDR3 bases are TGCGCCAGCAGCTCTGCAGGAGGGTTCGAGCAGTACTTC. Translation gives CASSSAGGFEQYF.

In this sample, this clonotype turned up many times. The chain recombines TRBV29-1 with TRBJ2-7; TRBD2 matches 11 bases. Losses at the gene ends were 3 bases for V and 3 bases for J; bases not matched to a gene: 10. Germline V lookup: CDR1 SQVTM, CDR2 ANQGSEA. This CDR3 is built from 16 residues. The CDR3 region is CSVEGVAGGPRYEQYF. The DNA of the CDR3 is TGCAGCGTTGAGGGGGTAGCGGGAGGGCCGCGCTACGAGCAGTACTTC.

This clonotype was counted a few times. This sequence joins TRBV6-6 and TRBJ2-2; D unclear. CDR3 size: 14 residues. Germline CDR1 reads MNHNY; CDR2 reads SVGAGI (reference sequence). Trimming took off 4 bases at V and 7 bases at J, with 13 bases between the two ends. In nucleotides, the CDR3 is TGTGCCAGCAGTTGCACCGAAGTGGACGGGGAGCTGTTTTTT. The encoded protein is CASSCTEVDGELFF.

This clonotype has at least ten counts. This rearrangement joins TRBV28 to TRBJ2-7, with D possibly TRBD2 on 6 matching bases. This CDR3 is built from 13 residues. Germline CDR1 MDHEN, CDR2 SYDVKM. The V gene lost 11 bases and the J gene lost 2 bases, with 16 bases spanning the gap. CDR3 DNA sequence: TGTGCCGCCATGGGGGAGGTCCCCTACGAGCAGTACTTC. Its protein is CAAMGEVPYEQYF.

This clonotype has a count of ten or more. J is TRBJ2-1 and V is TRBV28; 10 bases are shared with TRBD2. Germline lookup yields CDR1 MDHEN and CDR2 SYDVKM. The V segment lost 5 bases and the J segment 0 bases; nucleotides outside the gene matches: 4. CDR3 length equals 16 residues. CDR3 loop: CASSGTSASSYNEQFF. The CDR3 DNA reads TGTGCCAGCAGTGGGACTAGCGCGAGCTCCTACAATGAGCAGTTCTTC. The full variable domain, with the rest looked up from reference TRBV28 and TRBJ2-1, is DVKVTQSSRYLVKRTGEKVFLECVQDMDHENMFWYRQDPGLGLRLIYFSYDVKMKEKGDIPEGYSVSREKKERFSLILESASTNQTSMYLCASSGTSASSYNEQFFGPGTRLTVL.

The genes are TRBV20-1 and TRBJ1-3; perhaps TRBD1 as D (6 bases). Germline-derived CDR1 and CDR2 are DFQATT and SNEGSKA (reference sequence). The V and J ends lost 2 bases and 4 bases respectively, with 9 bases between them. This CDR3 is built from 13 residues. CDR3 residues: CSARSGTGNTIYF. The CDR3 DNA sequence: TGCAGTGCTAGATCCGGGACAGGAAACACCATATATTTT.

The sample holds many counts of this clonotype. This sequence joins TRBV11-3 and TRBJ1-1, with unresolved D. V dropped 5 bases and J dropped 3 bases, with 10 bases sitting between them. Germline V gene lookup returns CDR1 SGHNT and CDR2 YENEEA. CDR3 length equals 13 residues. The CDR3 sequence is CASSPHRDTEAFF. The CDR3 DNA reads as TGTGCCAGCAGCCCGCACCGGGACACTGAAGCTTTCTTT.

This clonotype was picked up many times. The chain employs TRBV30 and TRBJ2-1; D gene ambiguous. CDR1 is GTSNPN, CDR2 SVGIG, per germline (reference sequence). V was clipped by 4 bases and J by 3 bases, with 13 bases between them. This CDR3 is 14 amino acids long. This chain's CDR3 is CAWTKRASYNEQFF. Here the CDR3 DNA reads TGTGCCTGGACTAAACGAGCTAGCTACAATGAGCAGTTCTTC.

Remarks on this clonotype: This could be a read error, since a much larger clone is one nucleotide away. The rearrangement joins TRBV5-8 to TRBJ2-6, with a weak D call TRBD1 (5 bases). Germline values: CDR1 SGHTS, CDR2 YDEGEE. The CDR3 totals 16 residues. The CDR3 DNA is TGTGCCAGCAGCTTGTTAAAGAGCTCTGGGGCCAGCGTCCTGACTTTC. Protein: CASSLLKSSGASVLTF. The whole variable domain, remainder taken from reference TRBV5-8 and TRBJ2-6, is EAGVTQSPTHLIKTRGQQATLRCSPISGHTSVYWYQQALGLGLQFLLWYDEGEERNRGNFPPRFSGRQFPNYSSELNVNALELEDSALYLCASSLLKSSGASVLTFGAGSRLTVL.

This clonotype was recorded at least ten times. The chain uses TRBV4-1 and TRBJ1-1; D ambiguous. V dropped 3 bases and J dropped 5 bases, with 7 bases sitting between them. This CDR3 has 12 amino acids. The germline CDR1 and CDR2 sequences are MGHRA and YSYEKL. CDR3 amino acids: CASSQTGTEAFF. In nucleotides, the CDR3 is TGCGCCAGCAGCCAGACCGGGACTGAAGCTTTCTTT.

Of note for this clonotype: A much larger clone differs by one base, so this may be a read error. The genes are TRBV20-1 and TRBJ2-5, with D uncertain. The CDR3 is 11 amino acids. CDR1 is DFQATT and CDR2 is SNEGSKA in the germline V gene (reference sequence). CDR3 sequence reads: CSALVQVTQYF. The CDR3 DNA follows: TGCAGTGCTCTTGTCCAAGTGACCCAGTACTTC.

This clonotype was seen many times. The chain joins TRBV27 to TRBJ2-7; D unclear. This CDR3 has 16 amino acids. Trimming took 9 bases from V and 2 from J, leaving 23 bases between them. Per the germline V gene, CDR1 is MNHEY and CDR2 is SMNVEV (reference sequence). CDR3 residues: CASARTRSLTPYEQYF. In DNA, the CDR3 is TGTGCCAGTGCCCGTACAAGGTCCTTGACACCCTACGAGCAGTACTTC.

This clonotype showed up many times. The chain joins TRBV11-3 to TRBJ2-7, with D perhaps matching TRBD1 or TRBD2 (5 bases each). The CDR3 is made up of 15 amino acids. Germline lookup yields CDR1 SGHNT and CDR2 YENEEA. Trimming stripped 4 bases from V and 3 bases from J, with 16 bases between. The CDR3, as DNA: TGTGCCAGCAGCTCTAACCGGGGTGGGGGCTACGAGCAGTACTTC. Translated, it gives CASSSNRGGGYEQYF.

This clonotype occurred many times. The chain combines TRBV6-5 with TRBJ2-3; 11 bases agree with TRBD2. The CDR3 extends over 14 amino acids. Germline V gene lookup returns CDR1 MNHEY and CDR2 SVGAGI. Trimming removed 5 bases from V and 5 bases from J; junction bases left unmatched: 3. Here the CDR3 DNA reads TGTGCCAGCAGTGCCGGGACTAGCGGAGATACGCAGTATTTT. It codes for CASSAGTSGDTQYF.

In this sample, this clonotype turned up many times. The chain employs TRBV7-2 and TRBJ1-2; 12 bases match TRBD1. The CDR3 loop spans 18 amino acids. The V segment lost 1 base and the J segment 3 bases; nucleotides outside the gene matches: 9. In germline, CDR1 is SGHTA, CDR2 FQGNSA. CDR3 DNA: TGTGCCAGCAGCTTAGGAGGGGACAGGGGGCGCGTTCACTATGGCTACACCTTC. It specifies CASSLGGDRGRVHYGYTF.

This clonotype came up many times. The chain uses TRBV28 and TRBJ2-7; 12 nucleotides line up with TRBD1. Per the germline V gene, CDR1 is MDHEN and CDR2 is SYDVKM. This CDR3 is 14 amino acids long. V was pared by 2 bases and J by 6 bases, with 2 bases of the junction left unmatched. The CDR3 nucleotides are TGTGCCAGCAGTTTAGGGACAGGGGGCGGCGAGCAGTACTTC. Encoded protein: CASSLGTGGGEQYF. The full variable domain, its missing parts supplied by reference TRBV28 and TRBJ2-7, is DVKVTQSSRYLVKRTGEKVFLECVQDMDHENMFWYRQDPGLGLRLIYFSYDVKMKEKGDIPEGYSVSREKKERFSLILESASTNQTSMYLCASSLGTGGGEQYFGPGTRLTVT.

V is TRBV28 and J is TRBJ2-7; D unclear. This CDR3 comprises 13 residues. V was trimmed by 8 bases and J by 6 bases, leaving 17 bases between them. Germline loops: CDR1 MDHEN, CDR2 SYDVKM. CDR3 nucleotide sequence: TGTGCCAGCGGTGACGTCTATCCTGGCGAGCAGTACTTC. Translated: CASGDVYPGEQYF.

This clonotype occurred a few times. No conserved phenylalanine or tryptophan is present at the end of the CDR3, so a read error is the likely explanation. The gene calls are TRBV29-1 and TRBJ2-1, with 7 nucleotides matching TRBD2. The CDR3 sequence is 16 residues long. V shed 0 bases, J shed 7 bases, and the junction held 12 bases outside the gene matches. Germline V gene data show CDR1 as SQVTM and CDR2 as ANQGSEA. CDR3 nucleotide sequence: TGCAGCGTTGAAGATCCCGCGAGGGAGGGATATAATGAGCAGTTCTCC. This gives the protein CSVEDPAREGYNEQFS.

This clonotype was counted many times. The chain employs TRBV28 and TRBJ2-3; D not resolved. The CDR3 is made up of 12 amino acids. CDR1 is MDHEN and CDR2 is SYDVKM in the germline V gene. Trimming stripped 6 bases from V and 5 bases from J, with 9 bases between. The CDR3 is CASSLSLDTQYF. CDR3 DNA: TGTGCCAGCAGCCTCTCTTTAGATACGCAGTATTTT.